This T cell receptor beta chain was identified during a study of cytomegalovirus exposure and HLA in healthy donors. With 60 Vbeta and 13 Jbeta primers, the PCR was carried out. Using immunoSEQ multiplex PCR, the repertoire was profiled, and TCRdb retains in-frame clones only, with some absent. Among 99,000 or so clones, under 85% were seen once, and the ten largest hold over 2%. This clone appeared a single time. The junction had 3 bases not matched to a gene; V was cut back by 0 bases and J by 5 bases. Germline CDR1 is MNHEY and CDR2 is SVGAGI. This CDR3 is 16 amino acids long. The clonotype originates from a man in his thirties or forties in good health and CMV-seronegative. The chain joins TRBV6-5 to TRBJ2-2; 10 bases line up with TRBD1. The sequenced sample consisted of PBMCs. CDR3 coding DNA: TGTGCCAGCAGTTACTCCGGGACAGGGGTTACCGGGGAGCTGTTTTTT. It codes for CASSYSGTGVTGELFF.